The sequence of this T cell receptor (beta chain) was determined in a study of human T cells and chemical hapten exposure. Across the whole study: The scalp of each patient received a weekly diphenylcyclopropenone dose for the full approximately 22-week study. Notes on the study in general: Expanded TCR sets contained significantly more large CDR3 similarity clusters than controls.

As concerns this clonotype: Its matching antigen is unknown.

The CDR3 covers 15 residues. V dropped 4 bases and J dropped 5; count of bases not matched to a gene: 9. In germline, CDR1 is DFQATT, CDR2 SNEGSKA (reference sequence). Indicated time point: patch test 1, 2 weeks after DPC sensitization. Treatment indicated: therapeutic diphenylcyclopropenone sensitization with weekly scalp DPC. Within the library, unique molecular identifiers were attached to each individual cDNA molecule. In the authors' methods: From 23,224 to 690,600 TCRs were found per sample, with a median of about 100,000. TCRdb re-derived calls from the RACE reads in MiXCR, one entry per CDR3 protein. These V and J calls originate from TCRdb's pipeline instead of the authors' own analysis. This table holds 300,000 to 350,000 distinct CDR3 sequences, under 9% found once.

The chain couples TRBV20-1 to TRBJ2-5; TRBD2 matches 11 bases. The sample was whole blood, taken in connection with sensitization to the hapten diphenylcyclopropenone (DPC). This clonotype originated in a woman younger than 30 with alopecia areata. Some clones in this sample may be carry-over from other donors' samples. CDR3 amino acids: CSAKLSGGALETQYF. The CDR3 nucleotides are TGCAGTGCTAAGCTTAGCGGGGGGGCCTTGGAGACCCAGTACTTC.